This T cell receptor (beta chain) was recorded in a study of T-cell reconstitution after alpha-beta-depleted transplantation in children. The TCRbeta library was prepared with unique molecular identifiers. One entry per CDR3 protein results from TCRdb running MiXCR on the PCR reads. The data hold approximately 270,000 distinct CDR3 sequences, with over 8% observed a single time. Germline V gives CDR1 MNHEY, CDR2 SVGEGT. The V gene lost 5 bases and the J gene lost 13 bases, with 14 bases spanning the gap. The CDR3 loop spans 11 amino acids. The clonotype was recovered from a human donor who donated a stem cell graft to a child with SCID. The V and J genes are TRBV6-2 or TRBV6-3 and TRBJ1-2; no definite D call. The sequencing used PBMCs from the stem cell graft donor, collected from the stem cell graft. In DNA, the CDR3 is TGTGCCAGCAGTCCGACTCGTGGGCTCACCTTC. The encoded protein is CASSPTRGLTF.